The subject of this entry is one T cell receptor (beta chain). Its antigen is not identified. The PCR had 60 Vbeta and 13 Jbeta primers. Profiled with immunoSEQ multiplex PCR; TCRdb holds only in-frame clones, not every one. The sample carries 100,000 to 150,000 clones, 83% recorded once. The data are from a study of cytomegalovirus exposure and HLA in healthy donors. CDR1 is SQVTM, CDR2 ANQGSEA, per germline. CDR3 length equals 13 residues. With V trimmed by 5 bases and J by 1 base, 4 bases remained unmatched. General study results and limits: Donor immune exposure was known only as CMV serostatus. Later analysis identified a missense DCLRE1C variant that was linked to TCR beta V- and J-gene trimming.

The sequenced sample was PBMCs. The TCR comes from a girl aged 2-9 years in good health and CMV-seronegative. The chain joins TRBV29-1 to TRBJ1-1; 7 nucleotides agree with TRBD1. DNA of the CDR3: TGCAGCGTTCGAAGGACAGGGAACACTGAAGCTTTCTTT. Protein product: CSVRRTGNTEAFF.